This T cell receptor beta chain was observed in a study of a mutant IDH1 vaccine in newly diagnosed glioma. Study-wide background: Vaccination was launched 4-6 weeks after radiotherapy alone, or with temozolomide cycles.

Points on this clone: The target antigen is unknown.

Sequenced by immunoSEQ multiplex PCR; TCRdb stores in-frame clones only, minus some. The table shows more than 30,000 clones, with around 89% occurring only once. This CDR3 contains 16 residues. The trim removed 0 bases at V and 6 bases at J, leaving 11 bases unmatched. Germline lookup yields CDR1 SQVTM and CDR2 ANQGSEA. Time point reported: week 11, during vaccination. In the vaccine, a single dose held 300 ug of the mutant IDH1 20-mer peptide, along with topical imiquimod. The receptor was isolated from a man between 18 and 29 years old with glioma. The sequencing used PBMCs, collected from a glioma patient whose treatment included an IDH1 peptide vaccine. The chain has TRBV29-1 and TRBJ1-2, with TRBD1 matching 9 bases. CDR3 sequence reads: CSVEDPLTGGWDGYTF. CDR3 bases: TGCAGCGTTGAAGATCCCTTGACAGGGGGATGGGATGGCTACACCTTC.